These 16 T cell receptor beta chains originate from one sample sequenced in a study of cytomegalovirus exposure and HLA in healthy donors. Vbeta (60) and Jbeta (13) primers were used in the PCR. Only in-frame clones appear in the TCRdb table, and some are missing; sequencing was by immunoSEQ multiplex PCR. The sample gives under 250,000 clones, about 80% of which show up once; 1.8% is in the top ten. The material sequenced was PBMCs. All receptors derive from a male donor in good health and CMV-seronegative.

This clone was seen just once. The chain is built from TRBV5-4 and TRBJ2-7; 9 bases are shared with TRBD2. Germline assignment: CDR1 SGHNT and CDR2 YYREEE (reference sequence). Germline trimming cut 0 bases from V and 4 bases from J; bases unmatched to any gene: 8. This CDR3 is 16 amino acids long. DNA for the CDR3: TGTGCCAGCAGCTTGGAAGGGACTAGCTTTTTGTACGAGCAGTACTTC. This sequence encodes CASSLEGTSFLYEQYF. Full variable domain (missing parts from reference TRBV5-4 and TRBJ2-7): ETGVTQSPTHLIKTRGQQVTLRCSSQSGHNTVSWYQQALGQGPQFIFQYYREEENGRGNFPPRFSGLQFPNYSSELNVNALELDDSALYLCASSLEGTSFLYEQYFGPGTRLTVT.

The chain joins TRBV7-9 to TRBJ1-5; 8 bases map to TRBD1. Germline CDR1 SEHNR, CDR2 FQNEAQ (reference sequence). The CDR3 contains 14 residues. Trimming at V came to 5 bases and at J to 4 bases, leaving 4 bases not matched to a gene. The CDR3 sequence is CASSPGQGNQPQHF. The CDR3 DNA sequence: TGTGCCAGCAGCCCCGGACAGGGTAATCAGCCCCAGCATTTT.

This clone was seen a few times. The chain recombines TRBV7-2 with TRBJ1-1; TRBD1 aligns across 7 bases. CDR3 length: 15 amino acids. J lost 8 bases, V lost 0 bases, and 9 bases had no gene match. Germline loops: CDR1 SGHTA, CDR2 FQGNSA. The CDR3 DNA follows: TGTGCCAGCAGCTTAGCCCCAGACAGGGCGCAAGAAGCTTTCTTT. This codes for CASSLAPDRAQEAFF.

The chain is built from TRBV6-5 and TRBJ2-7; 10 positions agree with TRBD1. The CDR3 length is 14 residues. Germline loops: CDR1 MNHEY, CDR2 SVGAGI. V trimming: 5 bases; J trimming: 5 bases; junction bases outside the gene matches: 6. As DNA, the CDR3 is TGTGCCAGCAGTCCCGGGACAGGGGTCCACGAGCAGTACTTC. It codes for CASSPGTGVHEQYF.

This sequence joins TRBV6-1 and TRBJ2-2, with 8 bases lining up with TRBD1. The CDR3 has 14 residues. The junction had 6 bases not matched to a gene; V was cut back by 7 bases and J by 5 bases. CDR1 and CDR2 (germline): MNHNS, SASEGT. CDR3 sequence: CASKRTGLTGELFF. Written as DNA, the CDR3 is TGTGCCAGCAAAAGGACAGGGCTAACCGGGGAGCTGTTTTTT.

This chain joins TRBV11-3 and TRBJ1-1; 9 bases fit TRBD1. Trimming cost V 5 bases and J 6 bases; bases outside gene matches: 4. This CDR3 is built from 13 residues. Looked up from germline, CDR1 is SGHNT and CDR2 is YENEEA. CDR3 loop: CASSRDRASEAFF. The CDR3 nucleotides are TGTGCCAGCAGCCGGGACAGGGCTTCTGAAGCTTTCTTT.

The rearrangement joins TRBV5-4 to TRBJ2-5; maybe TRBD2 (6 bases). Germline values: CDR1 SGHNT, CDR2 YYREEE (reference sequence). CDR3 length: 15 amino acids. Deletions cut 4 bases from V and 5 bases from J, with 18 bases between. CDR3 nucleotides: TGTGCCAGCAGCCGGGCGGGCGGGGCGAGGGAGACCCAGTACTTC. Amino acid sequence: CASSRAGGARETQYF.

This chain links TRBV7-2 with TRBJ2-1; unclear D gene. CDR1 and CDR2 from the germline V gene are SGHTA and FQGNSA. The length of the CDR3 is 15 residues. V gave up 3 bases and J gave up 6 bases, with 15 bases separating them. The DNA for the CDR3 is TGTGCCAGCAGCTTCGATCTCGCAGGATCCAATGAGCAGTTCTTC. It yields the protein CASSFDLAGSNEQFF.

V usage is TRBV19 and J usage is TRBJ1-1, with 7 bases lining up with TRBD1. The CDR3 covers 13 residues. The junction had 0 bases not matched to a gene; V was cut back by 4 bases and J by 1 base. Per germline, CDR1 LNHDA and CDR2 SQIVND (reference sequence). Here the CDR3 reads CASSTGGNTEAFF. The CDR3 DNA sequence: TGTGCCAGTAGTACAGGGGGGAACACTGAAGCTTTCTTT. Full variable domain (remainder filled in from reference TRBV19 and TRBJ1-1): DGGITQSPKYLFRKEGQNVTLSCEQNLNHDAMYWYRQDPGQGLRLIYYSQIVNDFQKGDIAEGYSVSREKKESFPLTVTSAQKNPTAFYLCASSTGGNTEAFFGQGTRLTVV.

Only one count was recorded for this clone. The rearrangement joins TRBV5-1 to TRBJ2-5, with D uncertain. The tail of the sequence fits TRBJ2-7 better, so the J call may be wrong. From germline, CDR1 is SGHRS and CDR2 YFSETQ. There are 16 residues in the CDR3. In DNA, the CDR3 is TGCGCCAGCAGCTTGGCCAACGGTTACCCCCCTCCCGAGCAGTACTTC. This encodes CASSLANGYPPPEQYF.

The rearrangement links TRBV7-2 to TRBJ2-1; 8 bases match TRBD1. The CDR3 runs to 15 residues. Germline lookup yields CDR1 SGHTA and CDR2 FQGNSA. V lost 2 bases and J lost 2; bases outside the gene matches: 2. This chain's CDR3 is CASSLTGGTYNEQFF. For the CDR3, the DNA is TGTGCCAGCAGCTTAACAGGGGGGACCTACAATGAGCAGTTCTTC.

The CDR3 reads CASSPGAIGNTYEQYF. Here the CDR3 DNA reads TGTGCCAGCAGCCCCGGAGCGATCGGAAATACCTACGAGCAGTACTTC. The J gene is TRBJ2-7, the V gene TRBV7-9; D ambiguous. CDR3 length equals 16 residues. V was shortened by 5 bases and J by 2 bases, with 19 bases between the two germline ends. Germline-derived CDR1 and CDR2 are SEHNR and FQNEAQ (reference sequence).

The rearrangement links TRBV7-3 to TRBJ2-3, with a possible D match to TRBD1 (6 bases). Germline loops: CDR1 SGHTA, CDR2 FQGTGA. This CDR3 is 15 amino acids long. Trimming pared 5 bases from V and 0 bases from J, leaving 12 bases between. The DNA for the CDR3 is TGTGCCAGCAGCCCACAGGGTTATAGCACAGATACGCAGTATTTT. Residues: CASSPQGYSTDTQYF.

This clone showed up just a few times. Other DNA sequences of this sample code for an identical CDR3. CDR3 coding DNA: TGTGCCAGCAGCCTCAGCGGGAGACGGACCGGGGAGCTGTTTTTT. It translates to CASSLSGRRTGELFF. The genes are TRBV11-2 and TRBJ2-2; 8 bases align to TRBD2. Germline-derived CDR1 and CDR2 are SGHAT and FQNNGV. This CDR3 has 15 amino acids. Trimming at V came to 5 bases and at J to 5 bases, leaving 7 bases not matched to a gene.

The chain has TRBV15 and TRBJ1-2; weak D call: TRBD1 (6 bases). The CDR3 runs to 16 residues. Trimming removed 0 bases at V and 0 bases at J, with 11 bases between. Germline CDR1 and CDR2: LNHNV and YYDKDF (reference sequence). In DNA form, the CDR3 reads TGTGCCACCAGCAGAGATCTCGAGGGGGCTAACTATGGCTACACCTTC. Protein: CATSRDLEGANYGYTF.

The CDR3: CASSPGVGGATNEKLFF. The CDR3 coding sequence is TGCGCCAGCAGCCCGGGCGTAGGGGGTGCCACTAATGAAAAACTGTTTTTT. The V gene is TRBV5-1, the J gene TRBJ1-4; TRBD1 is a possible D gene (6 bases). Germline CDR1 reads SGHRS; CDR2 reads YFSETQ. The CDR3 is 17 amino acids. Between the trimmed V and J ends, which lost 4 bases and 2 bases, there was a span of 18 bases.